The 17 T cell receptor beta chains below come from one sample, sequenced in a study of cytomegalovirus exposure and HLA in healthy donors. PCR used 60 Vbeta primers and 13 Jbeta primers. Measured with immunoSEQ multiplex PCR; TCRdb has only the in-frame clones, and not every one. Its table records 56,000 or so clones. Sample: PBMCs. Every receptor here comes from a female donor in good health and CMV-seronegative.

The chain combines TRBV5-5 with TRBJ2-7; D not resolved. The CDR3 totals 14 residues. Germline CDR1 SGHKS, CDR2 YYEKEE (reference sequence). The V end lost 0 bases, the J end lost 7 bases, and 14 bases lay between the germline ends. The CDR3 region is CASSLEPGLGEQYF. The CDR3 region has the DNA TGTGCCAGCAGCTTGGAGCCGGGTTTAGGAGAGCAGTACTTC. The entire variable domain, with the rest obtained from reference TRBV5-5 and TRBJ2-7, is as follows: DAGVTQSPTHLIKTRGQQVTLRCSPISGHKSVSWYQQVLGQGPQFIFQYYEKEERGRGNFPDRFSARQFPNYSSELNVNALLLGDSALYLCASSLEPGLGEQYFGPGTRLTVT.

The V gene is TRBV15, the J gene TRBJ2-1; 9 bases match TRBD2. From germline, CDR1 is LNHNV and CDR2 YYDKDF (reference sequence). Germline trimming cut 4 bases from V and 9 bases from J; bases unmatched to any gene: 25. This CDR3 contains 20 residues. Here the CDR3 reads CATSTLGGASGNRAAGEQFF. The CDR3, as DNA: TGTGCCACCAGCACACTAGGGGGGGCTAGCGGGAATAGGGCGGCAGGTGAGCAGTTCTTC.

The J gene is TRBJ2-1, the V gene TRBV7-3; 10 bases are shared with TRBD2. This CDR3 contains 15 residues. J lost 5 bases, V lost 4 bases, and 5 bases had no gene match. Germline CDR1 is SGHTA and CDR2 is FQGTGA. The CDR3 coding sequence is TGTGCCAGCAGCTCTTCCAGCGGGAGGGACAATGAGCAGTTCTTC. As protein: CASSSSSGRDNEQFF.

The genes are TRBV18 and TRBJ2-1; TRBD2 matches 13 bases. The length of the CDR3 is 17 residues. Trimming removed 1 base from V and 6 bases from J; junction bases left unmatched: 6. Germline V gene data show CDR1 as KGHSH and CDR2 as LQKENI. The CDR3, as DNA: TGTGCCAGCTCACCACGGACTAGCGGGAGCTCGGGCAATGAGCAGTTCTTC. Its protein product is CASSPRTSGSSGNEQFF.

The chain couples TRBV6-5 to TRBJ1-1, with 7 bases lining up with TRBD1. The germline gives CDR1 MNHEY, CDR2 SVGAGI. The CDR3 runs 13 residues. J lost 11 bases, V lost 0 bases, and 6 bases had no gene match. DNA for the CDR3: TGTGCCAGCAGTTACTCCGGGACAGCTGTTGCTTTCTTT. It encodes CASSYSGTAVAFF.

The chain is built from TRBV5-8 and TRBJ2-5, with D perhaps TRBD1 (5 bases). The CDR3 extends over 13 amino acids. Germline V lookup: CDR1 SGHTS, CDR2 YDEGEE. Trimming removed 2 bases at V and 1 base at J, with 6 bases between. The CDR3 loop reads CASSLQVQETQYF. DNA of the CDR3: TGTGCCAGCAGCTTACAGGTCCAAGAGACCCAGTACTTC.

The chain joins TRBV7-9 to TRBJ1-1; 9 nucleotides match TRBD1. The CDR3 is 16 residues long. The V gene end was trimmed by 5 bases and the J gene end by 4 bases; junction bases not matched to a gene: 11. The germline V gene has CDR1 SEHNR and CDR2 FQNEAQ (reference sequence). This CDR3 reads CASSPGTGSHLTEAFF. CDR3 DNA sequence: TGTGCCAGCAGCCCCGGGACAGGGAGTCATCTCACTGAAGCTTTCTTT.

V is TRBV7-2 and J is TRBJ2-7; 7 bases align to TRBD2. The germline gives CDR1 SGHTA, CDR2 FQGNSA. J was trimmed by 7 bases and V by 1 base; bases with no gene match: 13. The CDR3 loop spans 16 amino acids. The CDR3 protein is CASSLDPQRGLREQYF. DNA for the CDR3: TGTGCCAGCAGCTTAGACCCCCAGCGGGGCTTGCGGGAGCAGTACTTC.

V gene TRBV27 combines with J gene TRBJ1-2, with D possibly matching TRBD1 (6 bases). The CDR3 runs 14 residues. Trimming left V 3 bases short and J 4 bases short, with 12 bases between. Per germline, CDR1 MNHEY and CDR2 SMNVEV (reference sequence). The CDR3 sequence is CASSLGGLGYGYTF. For the CDR3, the DNA is TGTGCCAGCAGTTTGGGGGGGCTAGGCTATGGCTACACCTTC.

The chain has TRBV5-4 and TRBJ2-3; TRBD1 is a possible D gene (6 bases). The CDR3 length is 15 residues. Germline V gives CDR1 SGHNT, CDR2 YYREEE (reference sequence). Trimming took 0 bases from V and 3 from J, leaving 11 bases between them. Here the CDR3 reads CASSLGGQGTDTQYF. CDR3 coding DNA: TGTGCCAGCAGCTTGGGGGGGCAGGGAACAGATACGCAGTATTTT.

The chain joins TRBV4-3 to TRBJ2-7, with a weak D call TRBD1 (6 bases). V was clipped by 0 bases and J by 1 base, with 10 bases between them. CDR1 LGHNA and CDR2 YSLEER come from the germline V gene. The CDR3 runs to 15 residues. The CDR3 DNA reads as TGCGCCAGCAGCCAAGAGGCAGGGGCATCCTACGAGCAGTACTTC. Its translation: CASSQEAGASYEQYF.

The CDR3, as DNA: TGTGCCAGCAGTTTATTACGGTCGCAGGGGCAGTTCTTC. As protein: CASSLLRSQGQFF. This chain links TRBV28 with TRBJ2-1, with a weak D call TRBD1 (5 bases). V gave up 1 base and J gave up 12 bases, with 13 bases separating them. The CDR3 sequence is 13 residues long. Germline V gene sequence: CDR1 MDHEN, CDR2 SYDVKM.

This sequence joins TRBV10-2 and TRBJ2-1, with a tentative D call TRBD1 (6 bases). The germline CDR1 and CDR2 sequences are WSHSY and SAAADI. V lost 2 bases, J lost 7 bases, and 15 bases lay in between. The CDR3 sequence is 15 residues long. The CDR3 sequence is CASSELGAIGNEQFF. CDR3 DNA: TGCGCCAGCAGTGAGCTGGGGGCGATTGGGAATGAGCAGTTCTTC.

A word on this clone: At one of its ends the junction is not consistent with the germline gene, which may arise from a read error. The V and J genes are TRBV7-7 and TRBJ2-5; the D gene is possibly TRBD1 (5 bases). CDR1 is SSHAT and CDR2 is FNYEAQ in the germline V gene (reference sequence). The CDR3 consists of 14 residues. CDR3 DNA sequence: TGTGCTAGCAGCGTGTCGTTTGGGGCAGAGACCCAGTACTTC. Translation: CASSVSFGAETQYF.

The chain joins TRBV19 to TRBJ2-1; 10 bases match TRBD1. The CDR3 is 14 amino acids. V shed 8 bases, J shed 10 bases, and the junction held 11 bases outside the gene matches. Germline V gene sequence: CDR1 LNHDA, CDR2 SQIVND (reference sequence). This CDR3 is CASRPGTGEGEQFF. The CDR3 DNA reads as TGTGCCAGTCGACCTGGGACAGGGGAGGGGGAGCAGTTCTTC.

This chain links TRBV5-4 with TRBJ2-7, with TRBD1 matching 9 bases. The germline V gene encodes CDR1 SGHNT and CDR2 YYREEE (reference sequence). The CDR3 runs to 15 residues. The V and J ends lost 4 bases and 7 bases, in that order; junction bases with no gene match: 12. The CDR3 region has the DNA TGTGCCAGCAGCACCAAGGACAGGGGTTCAAGGGAGCAGTACTTC. As protein: CASSTKDRGSREQYF. Supplemented by reference TRBV5-4 and TRBJ2-7, the full variable domain reads ETGVTQSPTHLIKTRGQQVTLRCSSQSGHNTVSWYQQALGQGPQFIFQYYREEENGRGNFPPRFSGLQFPNYSSELNVNALELDDSALYLCASSTKDRGSREQYFGPGTRLTVT.

The rearrangement links TRBV9 to TRBJ1-1; possible D gene TRBD1, 6 bases. Germline V gene lookup returns CDR1 SGDLS and CDR2 YYNGEE. The CDR3 runs to 14 residues. V shed 4 bases and J shed 1 base, with 11 bases lying between them. DNA of the CDR3: TGTGCCAGCAGCCTAACACAGGGGAACACTGAAGCTTTCTTT. Translated, it gives CASSLTQGNTEAFF.